The T cell receptor (beta chain) under discussion was sequenced for a study of CD8+ T cells in alopecia areata. Findings of the study overall: How baseline CD8+ expansion relates to response remains uncertain (there was one nonresponder). Sequencing of scalp tissue also captures the resident alphabeta T cells of normal skin.

Noted treatment: oral pan-JAK inhibitor, 5-10 mg twice daily. With regard to this clone: Its antigen is unknown.

Sequencing templates came from extracted RNA that was reverse transcribed into cDNA. Clones were read by immunoSEQ multiplex PCR, and TCRdb kept only the in-frame ones, dropping some. The sample consists of under 350,000 clones, more than 45% of them appearing once. The sample here was CD4+ T cells sorted from blood, taken at week 24, from a patient treated with tofacitinib. This clonotype was sampled from a human donor with alopecia areata.

This CDR3 is CASSWPGQGAYEQYF. The CDR3 DNA reads TGTGCCAGCAGTTGGCCGGGACAGGGGGCCTACGAGCAGTACTTC. V and J are TRBV6-5 and TRBJ2-7, with TRBD1 matching 11 bases. This CDR3 spans 15 amino acids. The V gene end was trimmed by 4 bases and the J gene end by 2 bases; junction bases not matched to a gene: 4. Germline lookup yields CDR1 MNHEY and CDR2 SVGAGI.